This entry is about one T cell receptor (beta chain). Its antigen is unknown. RNA transcripts served as the template for amplifying TCR beta CDR3 regions. HTBI primers were the set used in a first-round RT-PCR of the TCR CDR3. From the multiplex PCR reads, TCRdb called clonotypes with MiXCR, one entry per CDR3 protein. This repertoire shows roughly 290,000 distinct CDR3 sequences, about an eighth found once; its top ten account for roughly 8.2%. The data derive from a study of T cells in Graves' hyperthyroidism and ophthalmopathy. The junction had 3 bases not matched to a gene; V was cut back by 3 bases and J by 3 bases. There are 15 residues in the CDR3. CDR1 is SGHAT, CDR2 FQNNGV, per germline. General observations from the study: Ophthalmopathy cases were set apart from stable hyperthyroidism by a 13 V-J model.

The clonotype originates from a woman in her thirties or forties with Graves' hyperthyroidism. The material sequenced was blood. This sequence joins TRBV11-2 and TRBJ2-3; 10 bases agree with TRBD2. The CDR3 nucleotides read TGTGCCAGCAGCTTTCTAGCGGGAGAAACAGATACGCAGTATTTT. Its translation: CASSFLAGETDTQYF.